The rows below give T cell receptor beta chains drawn from one sample of a study of shared clonotypes between healthy human individuals. Assay: immunoSEQ multiplex PCR; the TCRdb copy retains only in-frame clones and omits some. The table lists millions of clones, about 93% of them singletons. Sequencing used naive CD8+ T cells from PBMCs. Receptors originate from a man aged 18 to 30 in good health. Some clones in this sample may be carry-over from other donors' samples. CDR3s include the opening cysteine and the closing phenylalanine or tryptophan. Each record gives: J gene, D gene, V gene, CDR3 protein. A D gene is named only where the DNA matches it firmly.

>TRBJ1-6|.|TRBV7-9
CASSLGRALHF
>TRBJ2-7|TRBD2|TRBV6-5
CASRILAGGKYEQYF
>TRBJ2-7|TRBD2|TRBV25-1
CASRGLAGHEQYF
>TRBJ2-7|TRBD2|TRBV7-9
CASSFWSSGRRDYEQYF
>TRBJ2-5|.|TRBV25-1
CASSERGTRLHQETQYF
>TRBJ2-3|.|TRBV5-1
CASSGTLTIGGTDTQYF
>TRBJ2-1|TRBD2|TRBV5-1
CASSPGAWLAGGSSYNEQFF
>TRBJ2-5|.|TRBV7-7
CASSLVRFETQYF
>TRBJ2-7|.|TRBV11-2
CASSLDSLPLAVQYF
>TRBJ2-3|TRBD2|TRBV27
CAKVAGKNTDTQYF
>TRBJ2-7|TRBD2|TRBV11-3
CASSEAGTYEQYF
>TRBJ2-3|TRBD2|TRBV7-9
CASSSTLAEGTDTQYF
>TRBJ2-3|TRBD2|TRBV4-1
CASSQPPGLAAGADTQYF
>TRBJ2-3|.|TRBV19
CASSISDTDTQYF
>TRBJ1-1|.|TRBV28
CASSLLAAMNTEAFF
>TRBJ1-1|TRBD1|TRBV29-1
CSVEDRRGRTEAFF
>TRBJ2-1|.|TRBV6-1
CASSEHGGSAYNEQFF
>TRBJ1-2|.|TRBV11-2
CASSLVVSQGSFGGYTF
>TRBJ2-1|TRBD1|TRBV5-1
CASRADRGPYNEQFF
>TRBJ1-1|TRBD1|TRBV7-8
CASSPGQVRKTEAFF
>TRBJ2-3|.|TRBV6-5
CASSYGAADTQYF
>TRBJ2-1|.|TRBV27
CASSSRDHYNEQFF
>TRBJ2-1|.|TRBV30
CAWRGGNSYNEQFF
>TRBJ1-1|TRBD1|TRBV28
CASSPMDRGREAEAFF
>TRBJ2-3|.|TRBV7-6
CASTLGATASTDTQYF
>TRBJ1-1|.|TRBV5-5
CASRRTANTEAFF
>TRBJ2-5|TRBD2|TRBV5-1
CASSLWGKTSGETQYF
>TRBJ1-5|TRBD1|TRBV2
CASSQTGVYQPQHF
>TRBJ2-7|TRBD2|TRBV7-6
CASSLAGTSGYEQYF
>TRBJ2-1|.|TRBV6-5
CASSPTMSSYNEQFF
>TRBJ2-2|.|TRBV9
CASSVGQNTGELFF
>TRBJ2-3|.|TRBV27
CASSKRAGWGDTQYF
>TRBJ2-7|.|TRBV19
CASSMGGGTYEQYF
>TRBJ2-7|TRBD1|TRBV5-6
CASSLTGARYEQYF
>TRBJ1-3|.|TRBV4-1
CASSYNSGNTIYF
>TRBJ2-7|.|TRBV7-2
CASSLSGGYEQYF
>TRBJ2-1|.|TRBV4-3
CASSQSVRVGEQFF
>TRBJ2-1|.|TRBV5-1
CASSLDLSYNEQFF
>TRBJ1-1|.|TRBV5-6
CASTYLGWDEAFF
>TRBJ1-3|.|TRBV29-1
CSVGGLRGNTIYF
>TRBJ1-1|.|TRBV29-1
CSVFPEAFF
>TRBJ2-1|.|TRBV7-2
CASSARDKNEQFF
>TRBJ2-7|.|TRBV27
CASSLSKGEAYEQYF
>TRBJ2-5|.|TRBV2
CASSNGQRQETQYF
>TRBJ2-3|.|TRBV29-1
CSVADSSDTQYF
>TRBJ2-7|TRBD1|TRBV27
CASSLFPGGSTYEQYF
>TRBJ2-7|.|TRBV28
CASSLRGVEDGPPYEQYF
>TRBJ1-5|.|TRBV30
CAWSTNREVNQPQHF
>TRBJ1-4|.|TRBV6-5
CASRPRALVREKLFF
>TRBJ2-7|.|TRBV7-9
CASSPKLGIRGSSYEQYF
>TRBJ2-1|TRBD1|TRBV19
CASSLGQGDLNEQFF
>TRBJ1-4|TRBD1|TRBV7-9
CAGSMGTGDPRDEKLFF
>TRBJ2-7|.|TRBV27
CASSLIGLSYEQYF
>TRBJ1-2|TRBD1|TRBV28
CASSFGTGGAGYTF
>TRBJ1-1|TRBD1|TRBV5-4
CASSLANRQGEMDTEAFF
>TRBJ2-1|.|TRBV29-1
CSVAERADYNEQFF
>TRBJ2-1|TRBD2|TRBV9
CASSDPFTSATPGNEQFF